These 11 T cell receptor beta chains came from one sample sequenced in a study of shared clonotypes between healthy human individuals. TCRdb keeps only in-frame clones here, not all; method: immunoSEQ multiplex PCR. The table lists around 350,000 clones, around 67% of them singletons. The specimen sequenced was memory CD4+ T cells sorted from blood. The sample's subset: CD45RA-negative fraction. Receptor source: a man in his thirties or forties in good health.

The gene calls are TRBV5-3 and TRBJ1-3; D is ambiguous. TRBV5-3 is recorded as an ORF, its role being uncertain. Trimming took off 4 bases at V and 0 bases at J, with 11 bases between the two ends. This CDR3 is built from 15 residues. DNA of the CDR3: TGTGCCAGAAGCCTGGGCCGGAGCTCTGGAAACACCATATATTTT. Its protein is CARSLGRSSGNTIYF.

This chain links TRBV5-8 with TRBJ2-7, with 8 bases lining up with TRBD2. There are 14 residues in the CDR3. Germline V gene lookup returns CDR1 SGHTS and CDR2 YDEGEE. J was trimmed by 4 bases and V by 1 base; bases with no gene match: 4. The CDR3 DNA is TGTGCCAGCAGCTTGATGGTAGCGGGGTACGAGCAGTACTTC. It codes for CASSLMVAGYEQYF.

This clone was recorded only once. V gene TRBV5-1 combines with J gene TRBJ1-1, with 7 bases matching TRBD1. CDR1 is SGHRS and CDR2 is YFSETQ in the germline V gene. The CDR3 has 14 residues. J lost 5 bases, V lost 3 bases, and 7 bases had no gene match. CDR3 nucleotides: TGCGCCAGCAGCTATTTTCAGGGGGAGACTGAAGCTTTCTTT. Amino acids: CASSYFQGETEAFF.

The chain has TRBV11-2 and TRBJ1-6; TRBD1 aligns across 9 bases. The CDR3 covers 18 residues. Trimming cost V 4 bases and J 0 bases; bases outside gene matches: 7. CDR1 is SGHAT, CDR2 FQNNGV, per germline. The CDR3 bases are TGTGCCAGCAGCTCCAGGGGACAGGGATCCTCCTATAATTCACCCCTCCACTTT. Protein product: CASSSRGQGSSYNSPLHF. Full variable domain (rest looked up from reference TRBV11-2 and TRBJ1-6): EAGVAQSPRYKIIEKRQSVAFWCNPISGHATLYWYQQILGQGPKLLIQFQNNGVVDDSQLPKDRFSAERLKGVDSTLKIQPAKLEDSAVYLCASSSRGQGSSYNSPLHFGNGTRLTVT.

The V and J genes are TRBV10-3 and TRBJ1-2; perhaps TRBD1 as D (5 bases). Germline loops: CDR1 ENHRY, CDR2 SYGVKD. The CDR3 loop spans 12 amino acids. V gave up 7 bases and J gave up 8 bases, with 14 bases separating them. CDR3 sequence (DNA): TGTGCCATCACCTCAGGCGGGGGGGGCTACACCTTC. This gives the protein CAITSGGGGYTF.

The chain combines TRBV14 with TRBJ2-3; 9 bases fit TRBD2. With 5 bases clipped from V and 1 base from J, the junction kept 4 bases outside the gene matches. The CDR3 is made up of 15 amino acids. CDR1 is SGHDN, CDR2 FVKESK, per germline. The CDR3 loop reads CASSERLAGTDTQYF. DNA of the CDR3: TGTGCCAGCAGCGAAAGACTAGCGGGCACAGATACGCAGTATTTT.

The chain uses TRBV28 and TRBJ2-3, with a tentative D call TRBD2 (6 bases). Germline lookup yields CDR1 MDHEN and CDR2 SYDVKM. V lost 7 bases and J 2 bases, leaving 16 bases between the germline ends. The CDR3 contains 15 residues. CDR3 sequence: CASTPGGFHTDTQYF. CDR3 nucleotides: TGTGCCAGCACCCCTGGGGGGTTCCACACAGATACGCAGTATTTT.

The chain employs TRBV5-4 and TRBJ2-7; D is unclear. CDR1 and CDR2 from the germline V gene are SGHNT and YYREEE (reference sequence). The CDR3 contains 13 residues. Trimming shortened V by 3 bases and J by 6 bases, and 13 bases separated the two germline ends. This CDR3 is CASSSPDVPEQYF. The CDR3 region has the DNA TGTGCCAGCAGCTCCCCGGACGTTCCCGAGCAGTACTTC.

This rearrangement joins TRBV5-1 to TRBJ2-1, with a weak D call TRBD2 (7 bases). The CDR3 runs 17 residues. Deletions cut 4 bases from V and 4 bases from J, with 21 bases between. Germline loops: CDR1 SGHRS, CDR2 YFSETQ. The CDR3 protein is CASSLQPQGGFYNEQFF. The CDR3 nucleotides are TGCGCCAGCAGCCTCCAACCACAGGGAGGGTTTTACAATGAGCAGTTCTTC.

The rearrangement uses TRBV9 and TRBJ2-1, with 10 nucleotides matching TRBD2. The CDR3 spans 16 residues. The V and J ends lost 4 bases and 7 bases, in that order; junction bases with no gene match: 11. Germline assignment: CDR1 SGDLS and CDR2 YYNGEE. The CDR3 DNA is TGTGCCAGCAGCCCAGGGGTACTAGCGGGGTGGAATGAGCAGTTCTTC. Translating gives CASSPGVLAGWNEQFF.

The V call is TRBV18, the J call TRBJ2-7; a possible D gene is TRBD2 (6 bases). There are 14 residues in the CDR3. CDR1 and CDR2 from the germline V gene are KGHSH and LQKENI. Trimming cost V 4 bases and J 2 bases, with 12 bases left between them. Here the CDR3 DNA reads TGTGCCAGCTCACGGGGGGAAACCGCCTACGAGCAGTACTTC. Encoded protein: CASSRGETAYEQYF.